One sample yielded the 32 T cell receptor beta chains listed below, sequenced in a study of cytomegalovirus exposure and HLA in healthy donors. Researchers ran the PCR with 60 Vbeta and 13 Jbeta primers. Sequenced by immunoSEQ multiplex PCR; TCRdb stores in-frame clones only, minus some. The sample consists of 100,000 to 150,000 clones, 83% of them appearing once. Source material: PBMCs. Receptors originate from a middle-aged woman in good health and CMV-seropositive.

The CDR3 sequence is CASSQVLTATSPLHF. For the CDR3, the DNA is TGCGCCAGCAGCCAAGTCTTGACTGCAACTTCACCCCTCCACTTT. J is TRBJ1-6 and V is TRBV4-1; D remains unclear. V was pared by 1 base and J by 9 bases, with 13 bases between. CDR3 length equals 15 residues. Germline CDR1 and CDR2: MGHRA and YSYEKL.

The genes are TRBV6-1 and TRBJ2-5, with 8 bases matching TRBD1. V dropped 2 bases and J dropped 2; count of bases not matched to a gene: 4. The CDR3 covers 15 residues. Per germline, CDR1 MNHNS and CDR2 SASEGT. CDR3 DNA: TGTGCCAGCAGTGAAACGACAGGGGAGCAAGAGACCCAGTACTTC. Its protein is CASSETTGEQETQYF.

This clone was seen more than once but under ten times. This chain uses TRBV9 with TRBJ2-1; perhaps TRBD2 as D (6 bases). The CDR3 is 14 residues long. V was cut by 4 bases and J by 6 bases, with 14 bases left in between. CDR1 and CDR2 from the germline V gene are SGDLS and YYNGEE. The CDR3 loop reads CASSPEGGFNEQFF. The CDR3, as DNA: TGTGCCAGCAGCCCAGAAGGAGGGTTCAATGAGCAGTTCTTC. Looking up the rest from reference TRBV9 and TRBJ2-1 gives the full variable domain: DSGVTQTPKHLITATGQRVTLRCSPRSGDLSVYWYQQSLDQGLQFLIQYYNGEERAKGNILERFSAQQFPDLHSELNLSSLELGDSALYFCASSPEGGFNEQFFGPGTRLTVL.

This chain joins TRBV12-2 and TRBJ1-5. TRBV12-2 is classified as a pseudogene. The CDR3 contains 15 residues. The CDR3 coding sequence is TGTGCAAGTCGCTTATGGGGGGAAAGCAATCAGCCCCAGCATTTT. This encodes CASRLWGESNQPQHF.

The chain employs TRBV9 and TRBJ2-1; D gene ambiguous. The CDR3 sequence is 14 residues long. The germline V gene has CDR1 SGDLS and CDR2 YYNGEE. V was pared by 0 bases and J by 13 bases, with 17 bases between. The CDR3 DNA reads TGTGCCAGCAGCGTAGTCTATGGTGATAGCTTCCAGTTCTTC. It codes for CASSVVYGDSFQFF.

The V call is TRBV7-9, the J call TRBJ2-7, with 7 nucleotides matching TRBD1. The length of the CDR3 is 14 residues. The germline CDR1 and CDR2 sequences are SEHNR and FQNEAQ (reference sequence). After removal of 4 bases from V and 5 bases from J, the junction contained 8 bases not matched to a gene. The DNA for the CDR3 is TGTGCCAGCAGCTCAGCGACAGGGTCCGACGAGCAGTACTTC. Residues: CASSSATGSDEQYF.

The rearrangement links TRBV2 to TRBJ2-7; 13 positions agree with TRBD2. There are 14 residues in the CDR3. V lost 6 bases to trimming and J lost 7 bases; unmatched junction nucleotides: 6. Germline V CDR1 and CDR2: SNHLY, FYNNEI. The CDR3 DNA reads TGTGCCAGCAGCGGACTAGCGGGAGTGGGGGAGCAGTACTTC. Residues: CASSGLAGVGEQYF.

The V call is TRBV9, the J call TRBJ2-3, with TRBD2 identical over 10 bases. CDR1 SGDLS and CDR2 YYNGEE come from the germline V gene. The V gene end was trimmed by 2 bases and the J gene end by 3 bases; junction bases not matched to a gene: 3. This CDR3 has 15 amino acids. The CDR3 coding sequence is TGTGCCAGCAGCGTGGCTAGCGGGAGAACAGATACGCAGTATTTT. This codes for CASSVASGRTDTQYF.

The chain joins TRBV10-3 to TRBJ2-1; the match to TRBD2 covers 7 bases. The ends lost 11 bases at V and 1 base at J; junction bases unmatched: 8. The germline V gene encodes CDR1 ENHRY and CDR2 SYGVKD. The CDR3 totals 14 residues. The CDR3 DNA sequence: TGTGCCTACGGGAGGACTACATCCTACAATGAGCAGTTCTTC. The encoded protein is CAYGRTTSYNEQFF.

Points on this clone: Compared with germline, one end of the junction differs, possibly owing to a read error. V is TRBV7-9 and J is TRBJ1-5, with 9 bases identical to TRBD1. In germline, CDR1 is SEHNR, CDR2 FQNEAQ (reference sequence). The CDR3 is 15 residues long. In DNA form, the CDR3 reads TGTTCCAGCAGCAACGGGACAGGGAATTTTCAGCCCCAGCATTTT. This codes for CSSSNGTGNFQPQHF.

The chain uses TRBV29-1 and TRBJ2-5; 9 bases align to TRBD1. The closer fit of TRBJ2-7 to the DNA end suggests the J call may be wrong. Germline V gene sequence: CDR1 SQVTM, CDR2 ANQGSEA. The CDR3 sequence is 13 residues long. In nucleotides, the CDR3 is TGCAGCGTCGGACCGGACAGGGGTTACGAGCAGTACTTC. Its translation: CSVGPDRGYEQYF.

V is TRBV15 and J is TRBJ2-5, with TRBD2 matching over 9 bases. Gene TRBJ2-7 matches the end of the DNA better, so the J call may be wrong. The CDR3 sequence is 15 residues long. The germline V gene encodes CDR1 LNHNV and CDR2 YYDKDF (reference sequence). CDR3 amino acids: CATSRDQREAREQYF. In DNA, the CDR3 is TGTGCCACCAGCAGAGACCAGCGGGAGGCTCGCGAGCAGTACTTC.

This clone was found once. This chain joins TRBV11-2 and TRBJ1-1, with 8 positions matching TRBD1. The V gene's germline CDR1 is SGHAT and CDR2 FQNNGV. The CDR3 covers 16 residues. Trimming at V came to 5 bases and at J to 4 bases, leaving 12 bases not matched to a gene. The CDR3: CASSPNPDRVSTEAFF. In DNA, the CDR3 is TGTGCCAGCAGCCCAAACCCGGACAGGGTTTCCACTGAAGCTTTCTTT.

This clone was seen a single time. The CDR3 region is CASSLALAGTDTQYF. CDR3 bases: TGTGCCAGCAGCTTAGCCCTAGCGGGAACAGATACGCAGTATTTT. This sequence joins TRBV13 and TRBJ2-3; the match to TRBD2 covers 9 bases. V shed 1 base, J shed 3 bases, and the junction held 2 bases outside the gene matches. The CDR3 is 15 residues long. Germline-derived CDR1 and CDR2 are PRHDT and FYEKMQ (reference sequence).

This chain joins TRBV7-9 and TRBJ2-7; 9 nucleotides match TRBD2. V lost 1 base to trimming and J lost 3 bases; unmatched junction nucleotides: 4. The CDR3 totals 15 residues. Germline loops: CDR1 SEHNR, CDR2 FQNEAQ (reference sequence). The CDR3 DNA follows: TGTGCCAGCAGCTTAGTTGGTAGCGGGAGCTACGAGCAGTACTTC. The encoded protein is CASSLVGSGSYEQYF.

This clone is a singleton in its sample. The CDR3 sequence: CASSPRTSTDANTGELFF. CDR3 in DNA: TGCGCCAGCAGCCCCCGGACTAGCACAGACGCGAACACCGGGGAGCTGTTTTTT. The genes are TRBV4-1 and TRBJ2-2; 8 positions agree with TRBD2. The CDR3 is 18 residues long. V was clipped by 4 bases and J by 0 bases; unmatched bases: 10. Germline loops: CDR1 MGHRA, CDR2 YSYEKL.

This chain links TRBV29-1 with TRBJ2-1; D may be TRBD1 (5 bases). The germline V gene encodes CDR1 SQVTM and CDR2 ANQGSEA. This CDR3 contains 13 residues. Trimming cost V 4 bases and J 6 bases, with 13 bases left between them. For the CDR3, the DNA is TGCAGCGTTGGGGGATATAGGGGCAATGAGCAGTTCTTC. Its translation is CSVGGYRGNEQFF.

The chain uses TRBV5-4 and TRBJ1-5, with TRBD1 as a possible D gene (6 bases). This CDR3 is 15 amino acids long. Germline loops: CDR1 SGHNT, CDR2 YYREEE (reference sequence). V lost 2 bases and J lost 5, with 14 bases in between. Here the CDR3 reads CASSLGRGKDQPQHF. The CDR3 DNA follows: TGTGCCAGCAGCTTAGGCAGGGGTAAAGATCAGCCCCAGCATTTT.

This clone was detected only a few times. The chain employs TRBV19 and TRBJ1-2; 7 positions agree with TRBD1. CDR1 is LNHDA, CDR2 SQIVND, per germline (reference sequence). CDR3 length: 11 amino acids. The junction had 0 bases not matched to a gene; V was cut back by 7 bases and J by 4 bases. CDR3 DNA sequence: TGTGCCAGTACAGGGGGCTATGGCTACACCTTC. It codes for CASTGGYGYTF.

The rearrangement links TRBV18 to TRBJ2-1, with TRBD2 identical over 12 bases. From germline, CDR1 is KGHSH and CDR2 LQKENI. Germline trimming cut 6 bases from V and 6 bases from J; bases unmatched to any gene: 6. This CDR3 comprises 15 residues. Here the CDR3 reads CASSTASGGVNEQFF. CDR3 nucleotides: TGTGCCAGCTCGACGGCTAGCGGGGGGGTCAATGAGCAGTTCTTC.

This sequence joins TRBV29-1 and TRBJ2-7; possible D gene TRBD1, 5 bases. CDR1 is SQVTM, CDR2 ANQGSEA, per germline. The V gene lost 2 bases and the J gene lost 3 bases, with 17 bases spanning the gap. CDR3 length: 15 amino acids. CDR3 coding DNA: TGCAGCGTTGAAACCACACAGGCTCCCTTCTACGAGCAGTACTTC. Translation: CSVETTQAPFYEQYF.

This rearrangement joins TRBV4-1 to TRBJ2-5; weak D call: TRBD2 (5 bases). CDR1 is MGHRA, CDR2 YSYEKL, per germline. Trimming left V 3 bases short and J 5 bases short, with 10 bases between. The CDR3 contains 13 residues. Written as DNA, the CDR3 is TGCGCCAGCAGCCAGGCTCTAGCCGAGACCCAGTACTTC. Protein sequence: CASSQALAETQYF.

This chain joins TRBV25-1 and TRBJ1-2, with D possibly matching TRBD1 (5 bases). This CDR3 has 16 residues. Per germline, CDR1 MGHDK and CDR2 SYGVNS. Trimming removed 3 bases from V and 8 bases from J, with 22 bases in between. The CDR3 coding sequence is TGTGCCAGCAGTGAGGGCCTTACAGTCGGGGGGAGCGGCTACACCTTC. This translates into CASSEGLTVGGSGYTF.

The J gene is TRBJ2-3, the V gene TRBV13; 10 bases match TRBD2. V trimming: 6 bases; J trimming: 0 bases; junction bases outside the gene matches: 12. Germline assignment: CDR1 PRHDT and CDR2 FYEKMQ (reference sequence). The CDR3 covers 18 residues. CDR3 protein: CASRRTSGIHTSTDTQYF. The DNA for the CDR3 is TGTGCCAGCAGAAGGACTAGCGGAATACATACTAGCACAGATACGCAGTATTTT.

A single count supports this clone. CDR3 protein: CASSQDIPSSYNEQFF. The CDR3 region has the DNA TGCGCCAGCAGCCAAGATATTCCGTCTTCCTACAATGAGCAGTTCTTC. This sequence joins TRBV4-3 and TRBJ2-1; no clear D. The CDR3 is 16 amino acids. Germline assignment: CDR1 LGHNA and CDR2 YSLEER. The V gene lost 0 bases and the J gene lost 1 base, with 10 bases spanning the gap.

The V gene is TRBV5-1, the J gene TRBJ1-1; D may be TRBD1 (5 bases). This CDR3 is 15 amino acids long. Germline V gives CDR1 SGHRS, CDR2 YFSETQ. Between the trimmed V and J ends, which lost 2 bases and 1 base, there was a span of 12 bases. CDR3 residues: CASSFTTAPNTEAFF. The CDR3, as DNA: TGCGCCAGCAGCTTCACGACAGCCCCGAACACTGAAGCTTTCTTT.

The chain employs TRBV10-3 and TRBJ1-1, with D possibly being TRBD1 (6 bases). CDR3 length: 13 amino acids. The V and J ends lost 6 bases and 4 bases respectively, with 12 bases between them. Germline lookup yields CDR1 ENHRY and CDR2 SYGVKD. The chain's CDR3 is CAIRTQGPTEAFF. The CDR3 nucleotides are TGTGCCATCAGAACACAGGGTCCCACTGAAGCTTTCTTT.

This chain links TRBV19 with TRBJ2-7; a possible D gene is TRBD2 (6 bases). The CDR3 has 15 residues. V lost 5 bases and J lost 5, with 19 bases in between. Germline assignment: CDR1 LNHDA and CDR2 SQIVND (reference sequence). This CDR3 reads CASSGRDGGWDEQYF. The CDR3 DNA is TGTGCCAGTAGTGGCCGGGACGGGGGTTGGGACGAGCAGTACTTC. The whole variable domain, filled in from reference TRBV19 and TRBJ2-7, reads DGGITQSPKYLFRKEGQNVTLSCEQNLNHDAMYWYRQDPGQGLRLIYYSQIVNDFQKGDIAEGYSVSREKKESFPLTVTSAQKNPTAFYLCASSGRDGGWDEQYFGPGTRLTVT.

The genes are TRBV18 and TRBJ2-1; D may be TRBD1 (5 bases). This CDR3 has 15 residues. Per germline, CDR1 KGHSH and CDR2 LQKENI. V lost 2 bases to trimming and J lost 3 bases, with 11 bases between them. DNA for the CDR3: TGTGCCAGCTCACCAGGCCAGGGATTCTACAATGAGCAGTTCTTC. Translated: CASSPGQGFYNEQFF.

J is TRBJ2-1 and V is TRBV7-9; TRBD2 agrees at 11 bases. Per germline, CDR1 SEHNR and CDR2 FQNEAQ (reference sequence). V was pared by 5 bases and J by 3 bases, with 9 bases of the junction left unmatched. The CDR3 is 17 residues long. The CDR3 bases are TGTGCCAGCAGCACAGGGGGGACTAGCGGTTTCTACAATGAGCAGTTCTTC. The encoded protein is CASSTGGTSGFYNEQFF. Combining the CDR3 with reference TRBV7-9 and TRBJ2-1 gives the whole variable domain DTGVSQNPRHKITKRGQNVTFRCDPISEHNRLYWYRQTLGQGPEFLTYFQNEAQLEKSRLLSDRFSAERPKGSFSTLEIQRTEQGDSAMYLCASSTGGTSGFYNEQFFGPGTRLTVL.

This clone was found once. J is TRBJ2-3 and V is TRBV28; tentatively, D is TRBD2 (5 bases). V lost 5 bases and J lost 3, with 18 bases in between. This CDR3 comprises 16 residues. Per germline, CDR1 MDHEN and CDR2 SYDVKM. The DNA for the CDR3 is TGTGCCAGCAGTCCAAATCCCGGGTGGAGGACAGATACGCAGTATTTT. It encodes CASSPNPGWRTDTQYF.

The chain recombines TRBV7-6 with TRBJ2-7; 11 bases are shared with TRBD2. V shed 1 base, J shed 2 bases, and the junction held 4 bases outside the gene matches. CDR1 and CDR2 (germline): SGHVS, FNYEAQ. The CDR3 has 16 residues. CDR3 region: CASSLGGTSGTYEQYF. CDR3 nucleotides: TGTGCCAGCAGCTTAGGAGGGACTAGCGGTACCTACGAGCAGTACTTC. The full variable domain, its missing parts supplied by reference TRBV7-6 and TRBJ2-7, is GAGVSQSPRYKVTKRGQDVALRCDPISGHVSLYWYRQALGQGPEFLTYFNYEAQQDKSGLPNDRFSAERPEGSISTLTIQRTEQRDSAMYRCASSLGGTSGTYEQYFGPGTRLTVT.